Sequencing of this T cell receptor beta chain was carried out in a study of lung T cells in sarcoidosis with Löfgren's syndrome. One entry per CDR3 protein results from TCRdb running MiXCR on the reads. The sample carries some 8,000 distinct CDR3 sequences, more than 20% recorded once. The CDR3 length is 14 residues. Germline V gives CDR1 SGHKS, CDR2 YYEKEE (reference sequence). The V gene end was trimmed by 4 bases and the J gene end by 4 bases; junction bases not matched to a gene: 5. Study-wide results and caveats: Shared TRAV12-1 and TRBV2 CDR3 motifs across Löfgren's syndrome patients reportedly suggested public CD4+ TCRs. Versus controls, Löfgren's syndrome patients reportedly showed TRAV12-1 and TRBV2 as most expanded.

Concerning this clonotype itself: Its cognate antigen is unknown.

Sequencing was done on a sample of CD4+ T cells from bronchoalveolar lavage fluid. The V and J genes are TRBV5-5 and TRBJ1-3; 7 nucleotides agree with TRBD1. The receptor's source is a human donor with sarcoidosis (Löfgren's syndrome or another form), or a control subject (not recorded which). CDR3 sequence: CASSLGQRGNTIYF. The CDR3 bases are TGTGCCAGCAGCCTGGGACAGAGGGGAAACACCATATATTTT. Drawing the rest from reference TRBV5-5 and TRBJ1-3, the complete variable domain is DAGVTQSPTHLIKTRGQQVTLRCSPISGHKSVSWYQQVLGQGPQFIFQYYEKEERGRGNFPDRFSARQFPNYSSELNVNALLLGDSALYLCASSLGQRGNTIYFGEGSWLTVV.